A selection of T cell receptor beta chains follows, all from one sample in a study of control samples from healthy donors and cancer patients. The table came from immunoSEQ multiplex PCR; TCRdb's copy has only in-frame clones and leaves some out. The data contain about 98,000 clones, about 91% of them singletons. Sequencing used blood. These receptor sequences come from a woman aged 18-35 years in good health. CDR3s include the opening cysteine and the closing phenylalanine or tryptophan. A D gene is named only where the DNA matches it firmly. Only some rows state a clone size, as once, few, many or a class for expanded clones.

CAWSVLTTNYGYTF | TGTGCCTGGAGTGTACTGACGACTAACTATGGCTACACCTTC | - | - | TRBJ1-2 | TRBV30
CSAAPGGALAETQYF | TGCAGCGCTGCCCCGGGAGGGGCGCTGGCAGAGACCCAGTACTTC | once | TRBD2 | TRBJ2-5 | TRBV29-1
CASSRDRGYGYTF | TGTGCCAGCAGCCGGGACAGGGGTTATGGCTACACCTTC | once | TRBD1 | TRBJ1-2 | TRBV14
CASSSTGQGAYNEQFF | TGTGCCAGCAGCTCGACAGGACAGGGGGCCTACAATGAGCAGTTCTTC | - | TRBD1 | TRBJ2-1 | TRBV5-6
CASSAFEKLFF | TGTGCCAGCAGTGCTTTTGAAAAACTGTTTTTT | - | - | TRBJ1-4 | TRBV28
CAWSVGAKGTGELFF | TGTGCCTGGAGTGTAGGAGCAAAGGGCACCGGGGAGCTGTTTTTT | - | - | TRBJ2-2 | TRBV30
CASSIRQFTDTQYF | TGTGCCAGTAGTATTCGACAGTTCACAGATACGCAGTATTTT | - | - | TRBJ2-3 | TRBV19
CASSLVAGGQRTYEQYF | TGCGCCAGCAGCTTGGTGGCGGGAGGTCAGAGAACCTACGAGCAGTACTTC | - | TRBD2 | TRBJ2-7 | TRBV5-1
CASSLRQGRNTGELFF | TGTGCCAGCAGTCTACGACAGGGCCGGAACACCGGGGAGCTGTTTTTT | - | TRBD1 | TRBJ2-2 | TRBV7-6
CASSRANGLDSMFQYF | TGTGCCAGCAGCCGAGCTAACGGACTTGACTCTATGTTTCAGTACTTC | - | - | TRBJ2-4 | TRBV7-9
CANSRDSDTQYF | TGTGCCAATTCTAGGGATTCAGATACGCAGTATTTT | - | - | TRBJ2-3 | TRBV10-3
CASSLAGTSRTYEQYF | TGTGCCAGCAGCTTAGCCGGGACTAGCCGCACCTACGAGCAGTACTTC | - | TRBD2 | TRBJ2-7 | TRBV11-3
CASSWTGDTGELFF | TGTGCCAGCAGTTGGACAGGGGATACCGGGGAGCTGTTTTTT | - | TRBD1 | TRBJ2-2 | TRBV28
CASSVDPAGGTADTQYF | TGTGCCAGCAGCGTAGATCCGGCGGGGGGGACGGCAGATACGCAGTATTTT | - | TRBD2 | TRBJ2-3 | TRBV9
CAGAGEETQYF | TGTGCCGGGGCCGGGGAAGAGACCCAGTACTTC | - | - | TRBJ2-5 | TRBV6-5
CASSLDQAGAGNTIYF | TGTGCCAGCAGCTTAGATCAGGCAGGGGCCGGAAACACCATATATTTT | - | - | TRBJ1-3 | TRBV11-2
CASSQFGQGQTDTQYF | TGCGCCAGCAGCCAATTTGGACAGGGGCAGACAGATACGCAGTATTTT | - | TRBD1 | TRBJ2-3 | TRBV4-3
CASSLEDSLKNIQYF | TGTGCCAGCAGCTTAGAGGACTCATTGAAAAACATTCAGTACTTC | - | - | TRBJ2-4 | TRBV5-6
CASSLMTDQQYF | TGTGCCAGCAGCTTAATGACAGACCAGCAGTACTTC | - | - | TRBJ2-7 | TRBV7-9
CASSQDRMNTEAFF | TGTGCCAGCAGTCAGGACAGGATGAACACTGAAGCTTTCTTT | once | TRBD1 | TRBJ1-1 | TRBV6-5
CASSVDINAEAFF | TGTGCCAGCAGCGTAGACATAAACGCTGAAGCTTTCTTT | - | - | TRBJ1-1 | TRBV11-3
CASSLGGQETQYF | TGTGCCAGCAGCTTAGGAGGTCAGGAGACCCAGTACTTC | - | - | TRBJ2-5 | TRBV7-9
CASSKGRDNQETQYF | TGTGCCAGCAGTAAGGGACGGGACAACCAAGAGACCCAGTACTTC | - | - | TRBJ2-5 | TRBV19
CASSLLTSRGSGGYTF | TGCGCCAGCAGCTTGCTGACAAGTAGGGGAAGTGGTGGCTACACCTTC | - | - | TRBJ1-2 | TRBV5-1
CASSFPGQGGSEQFF | TGCGCCAGCAGCTTTCCGGGACAGGGGGGGTCCGAGCAGTTCTTC | - | TRBD1 | TRBJ2-1 | TRBV5-1
CASSRYNTPSSGNTIYF | TGTGCCAGCAGTCGCTACAACACACCGAGCTCTGGAAACACCATATATTTT | - | - | TRBJ1-3 | TRBV6-6
CASSQDLWGGITGELFF | TGCGCCAGCAGCCAAGATCTATGGGGTGGGATCACCGGGGAGCTGTTTTTT | - | - | TRBJ2-2 | TRBV4-3
CASSVGSESYEQYF | TGTGCCAGCAGCGTAGGTTCGGAATCCTACGAGCAGTACTTC | once | - | TRBJ2-7 | TRBV9
CSASEGRHMNTEAFF | TGCAGTGCTAGTGAGGGACGGCACATGAACACTGAAGCTTTCTTT | - | - | TRBJ1-1 | TRBV20-1
CASSVGGRGASYEQYF | TGTGCCAGCTCGGTGGGTGGGAGGGGGGCCTCCTACGAGCAGTACTTC | once | - | TRBJ2-7 | TRBV9
CASSLSRSNQPQHF | TGTGCCAGCAGTTTATCGAGGAGCAATCAGCCCCAGCATTTT | once | - | TRBJ1-5 | TRBV27
CASSVELQYFTEAFF | TGTGCCAGCAGCGTCGAACTCCAGTATTTCACTGAAGCTTTCTTT | - | - | TRBJ1-1 | TRBV9
CASGGGHGTEKLFF | TGTGCCAGCGGGGGCGGGCACGGGACGGAAAAACTGTTTTTT | few | - | TRBJ1-4 | TRBV2
CATSWNLAYEQYF | TGTGCCACCAGTTGGAATTTGGCCTACGAGCAGTACTTC | once | - | TRBJ2-7 | TRBV15
CASSLRIGANVLTF | TGTGCCAGCAGCTTAAGGATCGGGGCCAACGTCCTGACTTTC | - | - | TRBJ2-6 | TRBV7-8
CASSLDRGSPLHF | TGTGCCAGCAGCTTAGATCGGGGTTCACCCCTCCACTTT | few | - | TRBJ1-6 | TRBV7-9
CASSDGLAGSGANVLTF | TGTGCCAGCAGTGACGGACTAGCGGGCTCTGGGGCCAACGTCCTGACTTTC | - | TRBD2 | TRBJ2-6 | TRBV6-4
CASRLRAGEAGELFF | TGTGCCAGCAGGTTAAGAGCGGGGGAAGCCGGGGAGCTGTTTTTT | - | TRBD2 | TRBJ2-2 | TRBV11-3
CASSPRSGGDTEAFF | TGTGCCAGCTCACCTCGATCAGGGGGGGACACTGAAGCTTTCTTT | - | TRBD1 | TRBJ1-1 | TRBV18
CASSKEAGTNTGELFF | TGTGCCAGCAGCAAAGAGGCTGGGACGAACACCGGGGAGCTGTTTTTT | - | - | TRBJ2-2 | TRBV7-6
CASSGRQGGNSPLHF | TGTGCCAGCAGTGGCAGACAGGGTGGGAATTCACCCCTCCACTTT | - | TRBD1 | TRBJ1-6 | TRBV2
CASSLVSGAATNEKLFF | TGTGCCAGCAGCTTAGTCTCAGGGGCTGCAACTAATGAAAAACTGTTTTTT | - | - | TRBJ1-4 | TRBV11-3
CASSLDTGAQLYEQYF | TGTGCCAGCAGCTTGGATACGGGCGCGCAGCTCTACGAGCAGTACTTC | - | - | TRBJ2-7 | TRBV5-5
CASTASRGRQGTEAFF | TGTGCCAGCACCGCAAGCCGCGGGCGCCAGGGGACTGAAGCTTTCTTT | - | - | TRBJ1-1 | TRBV7-6
CASSLGHRGYTF | TGCGCCAGCAGCTTGGGGCACCGAGGCTACACCTTC | - | - | TRBJ1-2 | TRBV5-1
CASSPGFRNTEAFF | TGTGCCAGCAGCCCCGGCTTCAGGAACACTGAAGCTTTCTTT | - | - | TRBJ1-1 | TRBV27
CASSLDVARNEKLFF | TGTGCCAGCAGCTTGGATGTGGCGCGCAATGAAAAACTGTTTTTT | - | - | TRBJ1-4 | TRBV5-5
CASSPVQGLDEQYF | TGTGCCAGCAGTCCCGTACAGGGACTAGACGAGCAGTACTTC | - | TRBD2 | TRBJ2-7 | TRBV28
CASSQPWDTQYF | TGCGCCAGCAGCCAACCTTGGGATACGCAGTATTTT | once | - | TRBJ2-3 | TRBV4-1
CVSRPNTGELFF | TGTGTCAGCAGGCCGAACACCGGGGAGCTGTTTTTT | - | - | TRBJ2-2 | TRBV9
CASSRQGAIGLNSPLHF | TGTGCCAGCAGTCGTCAGGGGGCGATTGGTTTGAATTCACCCCTCCACTTT | few | TRBD1 | TRBJ1-6 | TRBV6-6
CSVSLEGANEQFF | TGCAGCGTTTCCTTGGAGGGGGCGAATGAGCAGTTCTTC | once | - | TRBJ2-1 | TRBV29-1
CASSLAGQGATEAFF | TGCGCCAGCAGCTTGGCGGGACAGGGGGCCACTGAAGCTTTCTTT | - | TRBD1 | TRBJ1-1 | TRBV5-1